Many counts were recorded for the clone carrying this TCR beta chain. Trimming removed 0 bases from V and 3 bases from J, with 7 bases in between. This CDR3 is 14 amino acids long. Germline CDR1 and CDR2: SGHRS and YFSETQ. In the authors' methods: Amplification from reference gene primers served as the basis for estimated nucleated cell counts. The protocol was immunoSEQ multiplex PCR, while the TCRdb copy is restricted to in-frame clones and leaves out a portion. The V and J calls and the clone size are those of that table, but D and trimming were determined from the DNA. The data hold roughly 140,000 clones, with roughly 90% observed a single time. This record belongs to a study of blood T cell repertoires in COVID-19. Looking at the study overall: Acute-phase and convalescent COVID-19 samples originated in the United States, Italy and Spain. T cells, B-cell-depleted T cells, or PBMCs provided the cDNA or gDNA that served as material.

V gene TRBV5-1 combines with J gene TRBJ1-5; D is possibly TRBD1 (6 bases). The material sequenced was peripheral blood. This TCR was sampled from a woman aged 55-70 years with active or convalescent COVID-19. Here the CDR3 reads CASSLGTVNQPQHF. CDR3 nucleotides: TGCGCCAGCAGCTTGGGGACAGTCAATCAGCCCCAGCATTTT.